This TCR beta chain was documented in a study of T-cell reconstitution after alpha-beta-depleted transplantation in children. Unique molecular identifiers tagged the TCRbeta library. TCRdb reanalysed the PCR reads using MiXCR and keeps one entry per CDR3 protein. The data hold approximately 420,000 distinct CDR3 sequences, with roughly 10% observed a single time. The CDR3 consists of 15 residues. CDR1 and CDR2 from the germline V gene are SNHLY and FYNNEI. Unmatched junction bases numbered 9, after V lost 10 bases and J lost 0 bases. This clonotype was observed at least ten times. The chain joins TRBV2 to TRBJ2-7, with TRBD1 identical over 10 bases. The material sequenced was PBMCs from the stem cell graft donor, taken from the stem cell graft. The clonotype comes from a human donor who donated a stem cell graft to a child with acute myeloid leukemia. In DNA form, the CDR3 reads TGTGCCATCCGGACCGGGACAGGGGCCTCCTACGAGCAGTACTTC. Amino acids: CAIRTGTGASYEQYF.